A selection of T cell receptor beta chains follows, all from one sample in a study of regulatory T cells in long-lasting Graves disease. A single record per CDR3 protein comes from TCRdb applying MiXCR to the multiplex PCR reads. Found here are roughly 440,000 distinct CDR3 sequences, 16% of them singletons; the top ten hold 20% to 25%. This sample was shared with a second study, whose subject was T cells in Graves' hyperthyroidism and ophthalmopathy.

The sample consisted of peripheral blood mononuclear cells (PBMCs), taken at new diagnosis, from a patient treated with antithyroid drugs. The receptors here all came from a woman younger than 35 with Graves disease. The CDR3 runs from the conserved cysteine through the conserved F or W. Each record gives: CDR3 DNA, CDR3 protein, V gene, clone size, J gene, D gene. D genes are given only for firm matches. The size entry is marked missing in some rows and otherwise reads once, few, many or a size class.

CDR3 DNA: TGCGCCAGTAACCGGGACACCCAAGAGACCCAGTACTTC
CDR3 protein: CASNRDTQETQYF
V gene: TRBV5-1
clone size: .
J gene: TRBJ2-5
D gene: .

CDR3 DNA: TGTGCCAGCAAACCTATGGGGGACAGGGGTTACGAGCAGTACTTC
CDR3 protein: CASKPMGDRGYEQYF
V gene: TRBV28
clone size: many
J gene: TRBJ2-7
D gene: TRBD1

CDR3 DNA: TGTGCCAGCAGTACTCAAGGGAGGGCCCGGAGCTCCTACAATGAGCAGTTCTTC
CDR3 protein: CASSTQGRARSSYNEQFF
V gene: TRBV6-1
clone size: few
J gene: TRBJ2-1
D gene: TRBD2

CDR3 DNA: TGTGCCAGCAGCTTGCAGGGGATGAGGGGAGAGACCCAGTACTTC
CDR3 protein: CASSLQGMRGETQYF
V gene: TRBV7-2
clone size: many
J gene: TRBJ2-5
D gene: .

CDR3 DNA: TGTGCCTGGAGTGCGGGAGACCGCACTGAAGCTTTCTTT
CDR3 protein: CAWSAGDRTEAFF
V gene: TRBV30
clone size: many
J gene: TRBJ1-1
D gene: .

CDR3 DNA: TGTGCCGGCAGTTTAGCGGGAGTAGGGGAGCTGTTTTTT
CDR3 protein: CAGSLAGVGELFF
V gene: TRBV7-2
clone size: few
J gene: TRBJ2-2
D gene: TRBD2

CDR3 DNA: TGCAGTGCTAGATCGGTAGCGGGAGCGGGATACGAGCAGTACTTC
CDR3 protein: CSARSVAGAGYEQYF
V gene: TRBV20-1
clone size: few
J gene: TRBJ2-7
D gene: TRBD2

CDR3 DNA: TGTGCCACCAGCAGAGAGTCCGATACGCAGTATTTT
CDR3 protein: CATSRESDTQYF
V gene: TRBV15
clone size: .
J gene: TRBJ2-3
D gene: .

CDR3 DNA: TGTGCCACCAGTGTCCCGAACCCTAGACAGGGAACCTACAATGAGCAGTTCTTC
CDR3 protein: CATSVPNPRQGTYNEQFF
V gene: TRBV24-1
clone size: .
J gene: TRBJ2-1
D gene: TRBD1

CDR3 DNA: TGTGCCAGCAGATTCGGAGGGCTCAACTACGAGCAGTACTTC
CDR3 protein: CASRFGGLNYEQYF
V gene: TRBV5-6
clone size: few
J gene: TRBJ2-7
D gene: .

CDR3 DNA: TGTGCCTGGATTCCGGCGGGCCTTTCCTACGAGCAGTACTTC
CDR3 protein: CAWIPAGLSYEQYF
V gene: TRBV30
clone size: few
J gene: TRBJ2-7
D gene: .

CDR3 DNA: TGTGCCAGTAGTCGTCGAGAGACTAGCGGGTCCTACAATGAGCAGTTCTTC
CDR3 protein: CASSRRETSGSYNEQFF
V gene: TRBV19
clone size: few
J gene: TRBJ2-1
D gene: TRBD2

CDR3 DNA: TGCGCCAGCAGCTGGACGAGCAATGAGCAGTTCTTC
CDR3 protein: CASSWTSNEQFF
V gene: TRBV5-1
clone size: many
J gene: TRBJ2-1
D gene: .

CDR3 DNA: TGTGCCAGCACCCCACGGGGGTTCGGCTATGGCTACACCTTC
CDR3 protein: CASTPRGFGYGYTF
V gene: TRBV28
clone size: many
J gene: TRBJ1-2
D gene: .

CDR3 DNA: TGTGCCAGCAGACAAACTAGCGGGTTTTACAATGAGCAGTTCTTC
CDR3 protein: CASRQTSGFYNEQFF
V gene: TRBV6-1
clone size: .
J gene: TRBJ2-1
D gene: TRBD2

CDR3 DNA: TGTGCCTGGGTGCTCCCCGGGATTCAAGAGACCCAGTACTTC
CDR3 protein: CAWVLPGIQETQYF
V gene: TRBV30
clone size: many
J gene: TRBJ2-5
D gene: .

CDR3 DNA: TGTGCCAGCAGCCAAGAAGTGAAGGGGGAGGAAGAGACCCAGTACTTC
CDR3 protein: CASSQEVKGEEETQYF
V gene: TRBV14
clone size: many
J gene: TRBJ2-5
D gene: .

CDR3 DNA: TGTGCCAGCAGCCTATTGGGACTAGTGGCGGGTGAGCAGTTCTTC
CDR3 protein: CASSLLGLVAGEQFF
V gene: TRBV28
clone size: many
J gene: TRBJ2-1
D gene: TRBD2

CDR3 DNA: TGCGCCAGCAGCCACTCGCGGCCCTACGAGCAGTACTTC
CDR3 protein: CASSHSRPYEQYF
V gene: TRBV4-1
clone size: many
J gene: TRBJ2-7
D gene: .

CDR3 DNA: TGTGCCAGTGTCGGGGGGCTCACTGGAAACACCATATATTTT
CDR3 protein: CASVGGLTGNTIYF
V gene: TRBV28
clone size: .
J gene: TRBJ1-3
D gene: .

CDR3 DNA: TGTGCCAGCAGCCTAGGACAGGGCAAAAACATTCAGTACTTC
CDR3 protein: CASSLGQGKNIQYF
V gene: TRBV3-1
clone size: .
J gene: TRBJ2-4
D gene: TRBD1

CDR3 DNA: TGCAGCGTACGGGAGGTTGGGACAGATACGCAGTATTTT
CDR3 protein: CSVREVGTDTQYF
V gene: TRBV29-1
clone size: .
J gene: TRBJ2-3
D gene: TRBD2

CDR3 DNA: TGCAGCGTTGACGGGGGTTTGGGACCAGATACGCAGTATTTT
CDR3 protein: CSVDGGLGPDTQYF
V gene: TRBV29-1
clone size: many
J gene: TRBJ2-3
D gene: .

CDR3 DNA: TGTACCAGCAGCCATGGCCCGGGACACTTGAACACTGAAGCTTTCTTT
CDR3 protein: CTSSHGPGHLNTEAFF
V gene: TRBV14
clone size: .
J gene: TRBJ1-1
D gene: .

CDR3 DNA: TGTGCCAGCAGACTCCGGGACTCACCCCAAGAGACCCAGTACTTC
CDR3 protein: CASRLRDSPQETQYF
V gene: TRBV12-3/TRBV12-4
clone size: .
J gene: TRBJ2-5
D gene: .

CDR3 DNA: TGTGCCAGCAGCGTAGAAGGTGGCAGGCGACAGGAGACCCAGTACTTC
CDR3 protein: CASSVEGGRRQETQYF
V gene: TRBV9
clone size: few
J gene: TRBJ2-5
D gene: .

CDR3 DNA: TGTGCCAGTAGTAGAACAGGCCTGTCGACTGAAGCTTTCTTT
CDR3 protein: CASSRTGLSTEAFF
V gene: TRBV19
clone size: .
J gene: TRBJ1-1
D gene: .

CDR3 DNA: TGCAGTGCTAGAGATCCTCAAGTCGGCTACGAGCAGTACTTC
CDR3 protein: CSARDPQVGYEQYF
V gene: TRBV20-1
clone size: few
J gene: TRBJ2-7
D gene: .

CDR3 DNA: TGTGCCAGCAGGGACAGGGAGAGGAACGAGCAGTACTTC
CDR3 protein: CASRDRERNEQYF
V gene: TRBV28
clone size: few
J gene: TRBJ2-7
D gene: TRBD1

CDR3 DNA: TGTGCCAGCATCGGGGGGGGACAGAGCTCCTACAATGAGCAGTTCTTC
CDR3 protein: CASIGGGQSSYNEQFF
V gene: TRBV28
clone size: .
J gene: TRBJ2-1
D gene: .

CDR3 DNA: TGCCGAGCCGTAGACCGACAGGGTAAGACTGAAGCTTTCTTT
CDR3 protein: CRAVDRQGKTEAFF
V gene: TRBV20-1
clone size: few
J gene: TRBJ1-1
D gene: TRBD1

CDR3 DNA: TGTGCCAGCAGTTTAGCGCAGGGCTTTGGAGTCCGGCAGCCCCAGCATTTT
CDR3 protein: CASSLAQGFGVRQPQHF
V gene: TRBV12-3/TRBV12-4
clone size: .
J gene: TRBJ1-5
D gene: .

CDR3 DNA: TGTGCCAGCAGCGGACTAGCGGGAGTGGGCGGTACGCAGTATTTT
CDR3 protein: CASSGLAGVGGTQYF
V gene: TRBV6-1
clone size: many
J gene: TRBJ2-3
D gene: TRBD2

CDR3 DNA: TGCAGCGGCCGGGAGAAGAGTTACGAGCAGTACTTC
CDR3 protein: CSGREKSYEQYF
V gene: TRBV29-1
clone size: .
J gene: TRBJ2-7
D gene: .

CDR3 DNA: TGTGCCAGCAGCTTGGTGGGGGAATCCTATAATTCACCCCTCCACTTT
CDR3 protein: CASSLVGESYNSPLHF
V gene: TRBV5-5
clone size: .
J gene: TRBJ1-6
D gene: .

CDR3 DNA: TGCGCCAGCAGTGAATTACACAGATCGTCCTCTGGAAACACCATATATTTT
CDR3 protein: CASSELHRSSSGNTIYF
V gene: TRBV10-2
clone size: few
J gene: TRBJ1-3
D gene: .

CDR3 DNA: TGTGCCAGCAGTCCAGGGACAGGCCAAGAGACCCAGTACTTC
CDR3 protein: CASSPGTGQETQYF
V gene: TRBV12-3/TRBV12-4
clone size: many
J gene: TRBJ2-5
D gene: TRBD1

CDR3 DNA: TGCGCCAGCAGCTTTTCCGGCCAAGAGACCCAGTACTTC
CDR3 protein: CASSFSGQETQYF
V gene: TRBV27
clone size: many
J gene: TRBJ2-5
D gene: .

CDR3 DNA: TGTGCCTGTGCGTCGTTCCCCTACAATGAGCAGTTCTTC
CDR3 protein: CACASFPYNEQFF
V gene: TRBV30
clone size: many
J gene: TRBJ2-1
D gene: .

CDR3 DNA: TGCAGTGCCAGGACAGGGAGAGACAATGAGCAGTTCTTC
CDR3 protein: CSARTGRDNEQFF
V gene: TRBV20-1
clone size: few
J gene: TRBJ2-1
D gene: TRBD1